This TCR beta chain was observed in a study of T cell responses to AZD1222 COVID-19 vaccine. Findings of the study overall: Donors were mostly white British, more females; clonal diversity possibly underestimated. Within unmutated variant regions lay the reported targets of nearly half of spike-specific TCRs. Repertoires in all cases were sampled only once the peak T cell response had passed. Vaccine-related CD4 TCRs covered spike, predominating at 160-218 and 743-854.

Points on this clone: Its antigen is undetermined.

Assay used: immunoSEQ multiplex PCR; TCRdb lists only in-frame clones, some missing. This sample has more than 95,000 clones, with around 89% found just once. Losses at the gene ends were 0 bases for V and 0 bases for J; bases not matched to a gene: 6. Germline CDR1 is MNHEY and CDR2 is SMNVEV (reference sequence). This CDR3 spans 18 amino acids. Sequenced here: peripheral blood, sampled on day 0 of MenACWY control vaccination. V is TRBV27 and J is TRBJ2-3; 10 nucleotides agree with TRBD2. This sequence was found in an adult in good health. The CDR3 coding sequence is TGTGCCAGCAGTTTATCACTAGCGGGACTTTCTAGCACAGATACGCAGTATTTT. It encodes CASSLSLAGLSSTDTQYF.